This TCR beta chain comes out of a study of T cell responses to AZD1222 COVID-19 vaccine. Points from the study as a whole: The repertoires were collected only after the peak T cell response. Epitopes outside B.1.351 and B.1.1.7 mutated regions reportedly drew nearly half of spike TCRs. An increase in Spike-specific TCR breadth and depth was observed after two AZD1222 doses.

On this clone itself: Antigen specificity is unknown.

Whether given at about 4 or about 12 weeks, second doses were pooled. Here immunoSEQ multiplex PCR was the method, and the copy in TCRdb shows in-frame clones only, minus some. The sample has around 85,000 clones, 75% to 90% seen once; the top ten hold about 1.3%. The sample here was peripheral blood, taken 28 days after the second AZD1222 dose. The sequence was obtained from an adult who received the AZD1222 COVID-19 vaccine.

The CDR3 region has the DNA TGCGCCAGCAGCCAAGCTCACAGGGATGGTGGCTACACCTTC. This codes for CASSQAHRDGGYTF. V is TRBV4-1 and J is TRBJ1-2, with D possibly being TRBD1 (6 bases). Trimming cost V 1 base and J 7 bases, with 13 bases left between them. The CDR3 spans 14 residues. Germline assignment: CDR1 MGHRA and CDR2 YSYEKL.